This T cell receptor beta chain was observed in a study of STAT5B mutations in CD4+ large granular lymphocyte leukemia. As concerns this clone: The antigen is undetermined.

General study findings and limits: Of heterogeneous patient samples, only 5 to 7 CD4-sorted ones were compared for clonality. Top patient clones used TRBV06 genes more often: 8/27 versus 2/35 in controls.

There are 14 residues in the CDR3. Germline assignment: CDR1 MGHRA and CDR2 YSYEKL. The ends were cut back, 2 bases at V and 5 bases at J, with 12 bases in the middle. Using immunoSEQ multiplex PCR, the repertoire was profiled, and TCRdb retains in-frame clones only, with some absent. Of 7,400 or so clones in the sample, more than 70% were seen once. The chain combines TRBV4-1 with TRBJ2-5; D gene ambiguous. Sample: PBMCs. This sequence was found in a woman aged 55-69 years with CD4+ T-cell large granular lymphocyte leukemia. The CDR3 sequence: CASSQLEVGETQYF. The CDR3, as DNA: TGCGCCAGCAGCCAACTAGAGGTTGGGGAGACCCAGTACTTC.